Below are 16 T cell receptor beta chains sequenced from a single sample in a study of blood T cell repertoires in COVID-19. The assay was immunoSEQ multiplex PCR, and TCRdb's table has in-frame clones only and misses some. Counted here are about 400,000 clones, 89% occurring once; the ten biggest clones make up 1.7%. The material sequenced was PBMCs or T cells enriched from blood (not recorded which). The receptors were gathered from a woman aged 25 to 39 who had recovered from COVID-19.

The genes are TRBV11-2 and TRBJ2-7; 9 bases are shared with TRBD1. The V gene end was trimmed by 2 bases and the J gene end by 7 bases; junction bases not matched to a gene: 9. Germline-derived CDR1 and CDR2 are SGHAT and FQNNGV. CDR3 length equals 15 residues. The CDR3 DNA sequence: TGTGCCAGCAGCTTACGCCCGGGACAGGGATCGGAGCAGTACTTC. Its translation is CASSLRPGQGSEQYF.

The chain uses TRBV5-1 and TRBJ1-1, with a weak D call TRBD1 (6 bases). Germline V gives CDR1 SGHRS, CDR2 YFSETQ. V lost 1 base to trimming and J lost 6 bases, with 13 bases between them. The CDR3 runs 14 residues. The CDR3 protein is CASSLYRDLSEAFF. Written as DNA, the CDR3 is TGCGCCAGCAGCTTGTACAGGGATCTCTCTGAAGCTTTCTTT. The full variable domain, its missing parts supplied by reference TRBV5-1 and TRBJ1-1, is KAGVTQTPRYLIKTRGQQVTLSCSPISGHRSVSWYQQTPGQGLQFLFEYFSETQRNKGNFPGRFSGRQFSNSRSEMNVSTLELGDSALYLCASSLYRDLSEAFFGQGTRLTVV.

The chain recombines TRBV5-8 with TRBJ1-1, with 8 nucleotides matching TRBD1. Looked up from germline, CDR1 is SGHTS and CDR2 is YDEGEE. CDR3 length: 16 amino acids. V lost 0 bases to trimming and J lost 0 bases; unmatched junction nucleotides: 4. The chain's CDR3 is CASSLDRGGLNTEAFF. The DNA of the CDR3 is TGTGCCAGCAGCTTGGACAGGGGGGGTCTGAACACTGAAGCTTTCTTT. Full variable domain (rest looked up from reference TRBV5-8 and TRBJ1-1): EAGVTQSPTHLIKTRGQQATLRCSPISGHTSVYWYQQALGLGLQFLLWYDEGEERNRGNFPPRFSGRQFPNYSSELNVNALELEDSALYLCASSLDRGGLNTEAFFGQGTRLTVV.

The genes are TRBV18 and TRBJ2-7; TRBD2 matches 12 bases. J gave up 1 base and V 1 base, and 8 bases lay outside the gene matches. Germline V CDR1 and CDR2: KGHSH, LQKENI. The CDR3 is made up of 18 amino acids. The CDR3 sequence is CASSPRLAGVTGSYEQYF. The CDR3 nucleotides are TGTGCCAGCTCACCACGACTAGCGGGGGTTACCGGATCCTACGAGCAGTACTTC.

This chain uses TRBV3-1 (or the pseudogene TRBV3-2) with TRBJ2-7; maybe TRBD1 (5 bases). The CDR3 totals 10 residues. Germline V gene lookup returns CDR1 LGHDT and CDR2 YNNKEL (reference sequence). The DNA of the CDR3 is TGTTTCCAGGGCTCCTACGAGCAGTACTTC. Its translation is CFQGSYEQYF.

The chain combines TRBV18 with TRBJ1-2; D possibly corresponds to TRBD1 (6 bases). Germline V gives CDR1 KGHSH, CDR2 LQKENI. Trimming cost V 3 bases and J 12 bases, with 17 bases left between them. The CDR3 runs to 13 residues. CDR3 nucleotide sequence: TGTGCCAGCTCACCGGCGGGGGCATTGGATAACACCTTC. Translation: CASSPAGALDNTF.

Written as DNA, the CDR3 is TGCGCCAGCAGCCAAGATGATTCCCTTGGCGGCTACGAGCAGTACTTC. It translates to CASSQDDSLGGYEQYF. The V and J genes are TRBV4-1 and TRBJ2-7; the D is unclear. Trimming removed 0 bases at V and 3 bases at J, with 15 bases between. Germline lookup yields CDR1 MGHRA and CDR2 YSYEKL. The CDR3 length is 16 residues.

Notes on this clone: Other DNA sequences in this sample translate to the same CDR3. This sequence joins TRBV30 and TRBJ1-2; the D gene is possibly TRBD1 (5 bases). Trimming pared 3 bases from V and 5 bases from J, leaving 10 bases between. Germline V gives CDR1 GTSNPN, CDR2 SVGIG (reference sequence). The CDR3 runs 12 residues. In nucleotides, the CDR3 is TGTGCCTGGAGCGGAGGGGCATATGGCTACACCTTC. Translation gives CAWSGGAYGYTF.

This chain uses TRBV5-8 with TRBJ2-7; possible D gene TRBD1, 5 bases. Trimming left V 3 bases short and J 3 bases short, with 16 bases between. The germline V gene has CDR1 SGHTS and CDR2 YDEGEE. There are 15 residues in the CDR3. CDR3 bases: TGTGCCAGCAGCTCCCAGTCGACAGCCTTCTACGAGCAGTACTTC. It translates to CASSSQSTAFYEQYF.

This clone was recorded only once. The J gene is TRBJ1-4, the V gene TRBV10-3, with D unresolved. Germline lookup yields CDR1 ENHRY and CDR2 SYGVKD. The V gene lost 0 bases and the J gene lost 8 bases, with 13 bases spanning the gap. This CDR3 is built from 15 residues. The CDR3 nucleotides read TGTGCCATCAGTGAGTCGTTATCCGCGGGAGAAAAACTGTTTTTT. This codes for CAISESLSAGEKLFF.

This sequence joins TRBV27 and TRBJ1-2; TRBD1 might be the D (5 bases). The germline V gene encodes CDR1 MNHEY and CDR2 SMNVEV (reference sequence). Trimming cost V 5 bases and J 4 bases, with 14 bases left between them. The CDR3 has 14 residues. CDR3 DNA: TGTGCCAGCAGTGGGGGGGACGGATTCTATGGCTACACCTTC. It is translated as CASSGGDGFYGYTF.

CDR3 region: CASSPQATGSSYNEQFF. The CDR3, as DNA: TGTGCCAGCAGCCCCCAGGCGACAGGGAGCTCCTACAATGAGCAGTTCTTC. This chain joins TRBV11-2 and TRBJ2-1; 7 bases fit TRBD1. V lost 5 bases and J lost 0; bases outside the gene matches: 10. The length of the CDR3 is 17 residues. Germline CDR1 and CDR2: SGHAT and FQNNGV.

The chain joins TRBV11-1 to TRBJ2-5, with D maybe TRBD2 (6 bases). This CDR3 spans 16 amino acids. Germline CDR1 is SGHAT and CDR2 is FQDESV (reference sequence). V lost 1 base, J lost 5 bases, and 17 bases lay in between. The CDR3: CASSLGDQQRGETQYF. Written as DNA, the CDR3 is TGTGCCAGCAGCTTAGGAGACCAACAACGGGGGGAGACCCAGTACTTC.

This clone has just a few counts. The V call is TRBV28, the J call TRBJ1-1, with D hard to call. Germline CDR1 MDHEN, CDR2 SYDVKM. The germline V and J ends were trimmed by 3 bases and 4 bases, with 12 bases remaining between them. CDR3 size: 14 residues. The CDR3: CASSLGGYLTEAFF. The DNA for the CDR3 is TGTGCCAGCAGTTTGGGAGGGTATCTCACTGAAGCTTTCTTT.

The chain links TRBV19 to TRBJ1-4; 8 bases line up with TRBD1. V lost 6 bases, J lost 3 bases, and 3 bases stayed unmatched. Germline loops: CDR1 LNHDA, CDR2 SQIVND (reference sequence). The CDR3 has 14 residues. Here the CDR3 DNA reads TGTGCCAGTAGACCGGACAGGGCTAATGAAAAACTGTTTTTT. It codes for CASRPDRANEKLFF.

J is TRBJ1-3 and V is TRBV6-6; D unresolved. The CDR3 sequence is 12 residues long. Per germline, CDR1 MNHNY and CDR2 SVGAGI (reference sequence). With 6 bases removed from V and 8 bases from J, the gap between germline ends came to 11 bases. CDR3 bases: TGTGCCAGCAGCCCGCGCGGCCACACCATATATTTT. It is translated as CASSPRGHTIYF.